Below are 23 T cell receptor beta chains sequenced from a single sample in a study of blood T cell repertoires in COVID-19. Using immunoSEQ multiplex PCR, the repertoire was profiled, and TCRdb retains in-frame clones only, with some absent. The table records approximately 250,000 clones, more than 75% of them present only once. Sequenced: peripheral blood. All receptors come from a woman aged 55 to 70 with COVID-19, enrolled during active disease.

V usage is TRBV19 and J usage is TRBJ2-3; weak D call: TRBD1 (6 bases). The germline V and J ends were trimmed by 5 bases and 3 bases, with 15 bases remaining between them. Per the germline V gene, CDR1 is LNHDA and CDR2 is SQIVND (reference sequence). The CDR3 is 15 amino acids. CDR3 DNA: TGTGCCAGTAGTGAAAGACAGGAGTCGACAGATACGCAGTATTTT. Translated: CASSERQESTDTQYF.

The chain carries TRBV14 and TRBJ1-5, with D possibly matching TRBD1 (6 bases). Deletions cut 1 base from V and 2 bases from J, with 18 bases between. CDR1 and CDR2 from the germline V gene are SGHDN and FVKESK. CDR3 length equals 18 residues. The CDR3 DNA reads TGTGCCAGCAGCCAAGTTTATGTCAGGGGATTAGGCAATCAGCCCCAGCATTTT. This translates into CASSQVYVRGLGNQPQHF.

The chain recombines TRBV2 with TRBJ1-2; no reliable D call. Germline CDR1 reads SNHLY; CDR2 reads FYNNEI. V was shortened by 1 base and J by 7 bases, with 25 bases between the two germline ends. The CDR3 is 18 amino acids. The chain's CDR3 is CASSEEGAGVTGRGGYTF. For the CDR3, the DNA is TGTGCCAGCAGTGAAGAGGGCGCCGGTGTAACGGGCCGGGGTGGCTACACCTTC.

The rearrangement joins TRBV18 to TRBJ2-2; TRBD1 is a possible D gene (5 bases). The CDR3 runs to 15 residues. V was clipped by 2 bases and J by 4 bases, with 11 bases between them. Per the germline V gene, CDR1 is KGHSH and CDR2 is LQKENI. CDR3 sequence: CASSPLGVATGELFF. In DNA, the CDR3 is TGTGCCAGCTCACCATTAGGGGTGGCCACCGGGGAGCTGTTTTTT.

CDR3: CASSRDRAKDTQYF. CDR3 nucleotide sequence: TGTGCCAGCAGTCGCGACAGGGCAAAAGATACGCAGTATTTT. The chain is built from TRBV6-2 or TRBV6-3 and TRBJ2-3, with 7 nucleotides matching TRBD1. The junction had 7 bases not matched to a gene; V was cut back by 5 bases and J by 5 bases. Germline lookup yields CDR1 MNHEY and CDR2 SVGEGT. The CDR3 spans 14 residues.

In regard to this clone: The sample holds other DNA sequences that translate to the same CDR3. This chain joins TRBV28 and TRBJ2-2; maybe TRBD2 (6 bases). The ends were cut back, 3 bases at V and 4 bases at J, with 12 bases in the middle. This CDR3 comprises 15 residues. Germline-derived CDR1 and CDR2 are MDHEN and SYDVKM. The CDR3 region has the DNA TGTGCCAGCAGTTTTAGGCCCGGGGGCACCGGGGAGCTGTTTTTT. It yields the protein CASSFRPGGTGELFF.

The chain is built from TRBV6-4 and TRBJ2-2; tentatively, D is TRBD1 (6 bases). V was shortened by 5 bases and J by 4 bases, with 17 bases between the two germline ends. CDR3 size: 16 residues. Germline V gives CDR1 MRHNA, CDR2 SNTAGT. The CDR3 DNA reads as TGTGCCAGCAGTTCCGCCAGGGGCCTCAGCACCGGGGAGCTGTTTTTT. Translation gives CASSSARGLSTGELFF.

This chain connects TRBV28 to TRBJ2-5, with 7 bases identical to TRBD1. The V gene's germline CDR1 is MDHEN and CDR2 SYDVKM. Unmatched junction bases numbered 8, after V lost 3 bases and J lost 7 bases. CDR3 size: 14 residues. CDR3 in DNA: TGTGCCAGCAGTTTTCGGGGACAGAGAGGGACCCAGTACTTC. This gives the protein CASSFRGQRGTQYF.

The chain couples TRBV18 to TRBJ2-1; TRBD2 is a possible D gene (6 bases). The CDR3 is made up of 20 amino acids. V was cut by 0 bases and J by 7 bases, with 28 bases left in between. Germline V gives CDR1 KGHSH, CDR2 LQKENI. As DNA, the CDR3 is TGTGCCAGCTCACCACCCCTCCTTTTAGCGGAGGCCTCGGAATTTAATGAGCAGTTCTTC. As protein: CASSPPLLLAEASEFNEQFF.

The gene calls are TRBV19 and TRBJ1-2; TRBD1 agrees at 7 bases. Trimming took 6 bases from V and 5 from J; bases not matched to a gene: 3. This CDR3 has 12 residues. From germline, CDR1 is LNHDA and CDR2 SQIVND (reference sequence). For the CDR3, the DNA is TGTGCCAGTAGGGGACAGTCGTATGGCTACACCTTC. Translating gives CASRGQSYGYTF.

V and J are TRBV28 and TRBJ1-2; weak D call: TRBD1 (5 bases). The length of the CDR3 is 12 residues. Germline assignment: CDR1 MDHEN and CDR2 SYDVKM. Trimming took 2 bases from V and 7 from J, leaving 8 bases between them. CDR3 protein: CASSLGGLGYTF. DNA of the CDR3: TGTGCCAGCAGTTTAGGGGGACTTGGCTACACCTTC.

V usage is TRBV6-2 or TRBV6-3 and J usage is TRBJ1-5, with D possibly matching TRBD1 (5 bases). The CDR3 length is 15 residues. Germline V gene sequence: CDR1 MNHEY, CDR2 SVGEGT. The V end was cut by 4 bases, the J end by 5 bases, with 15 bases between. The CDR3 region is CASSSVGVQYQPQHF. CDR3 bases: TGTGCCAGCAGTTCGGTAGGGGTACAATATCAGCCCCAGCATTTT.

V gene TRBV24-1 combines with J gene TRBJ1-2, with D possibly matching TRBD1 (5 bases). This CDR3 has 12 residues. Germline CDR1 reads KGHDR; CDR2 reads SFDVKD. V was shortened by 2 bases and J by 8 bases, with 8 bases between the two germline ends. CDR3 bases: TGTGCCACCAGTGATTCAGGGTGGGGCTACACCTTC. As protein: CATSDSGWGYTF.

The chain uses TRBV5-6 and TRBJ2-2; D may be TRBD2 (7 bases). Trimming took 1 base from V and 4 from J, leaving 8 bases between them. The length of the CDR3 is 14 residues. Germline values: CDR1 SGHDT, CDR2 YYEEEE. CDR3 loop: CASSLRGATGELFF. The CDR3 DNA is TGTGCCAGCAGCTTGCGGGGGGCCACCGGGGAGCTGTTTTTT.

This rearrangement joins TRBV6-5 to TRBJ2-7; TRBD1 matches 9 bases. CDR1 MNHEY and CDR2 SVGAGI come from the germline V gene. The CDR3 contains 15 residues. V was clipped by 0 bases and J by 3 bases; unmatched bases: 3. CDR3: CASSYSGQGNYEQYF. The CDR3 DNA follows: TGTGCCAGCAGTTACTCGGGACAGGGCAACTACGAGCAGTACTTC.

The gene calls are TRBV5-1 and TRBJ1-4, with D perhaps matching TRBD1 (5 bases). V was pared by 0 bases and J by 7 bases, with 13 bases between. Per germline, CDR1 SGHRS and CDR2 YFSETQ. This CDR3 has 15 amino acids. In nucleotides, the CDR3 is TGCGCCAGCAGCTTGGCCGCGGGGCAGGGTGAAAAACTGTTTTTT. It is translated as CASSLAAGQGEKLFF.

This clone showed up just once. The V call is TRBV2, the J call TRBJ1-5; D gene uncertain. CDR3 length: 13 residues. Deletions cut 0 bases from V and 4 bases from J, with 4 bases between. Germline-derived CDR1 and CDR2 are SNHLY and FYNNEI. DNA of the CDR3: TGTGCCAGCAGTGAAGCTTATAATCAGCCCCAGCATTTT. Translating gives CASSEAYNQPQHF.

This clone was counted once. V is TRBV5-1 and J is TRBJ2-7, with TRBD2 matching over 9 bases. CDR1 SGHRS and CDR2 YFSETQ come from the germline V gene. Trimming took 5 bases from V and 6 from J; bases not matched to a gene: 9. This CDR3 is 14 amino acids long. The CDR3 coding sequence is TGCGCCAGCAGGGTGGTAGCGGGAGCAGTCGAGCAGTACTTC. This sequence encodes CASRVVAGAVEQYF. The entire variable domain, with the rest obtained from reference TRBV5-1 and TRBJ2-7, is as follows: KAGVTQTPRYLIKTRGQQVTLSCSPISGHRSVSWYQQTPGQGLQFLFEYFSETQRNKGNFPGRFSGRQFSNSRSEMNVSTLELGDSALYLCASRVVAGAVEQYFGPGTRLTVT.

This clone appeared once. The CDR3: CASTRQGASNQPQHF. CDR3 sequence (DNA): TGTGCCAGTACCCGACAGGGGGCGAGCAATCAGCCCCAGCATTTT. The J gene is TRBJ1-5, the V gene TRBV19; 10 bases are a match to TRBD1. The CDR3 runs 15 residues. Germline trimming cut 7 bases from V and 1 base from J; bases unmatched to any gene: 4. CDR1 is LNHDA and CDR2 is SQIVND in the germline V gene (reference sequence). The full variable domain, with the rest looked up from reference TRBV19 and TRBJ1-5, is DGGITQSPKYLFRKEGQNVTLSCEQNLNHDAMYWYRQDPGQGLRLIYYSQIVNDFQKGDIAEGYSVSREKKESFPLTVTSAQKNPTAFYLCASTRQGASNQPQHFGDGTRLSIL.

The chain has TRBV5-4 and TRBJ2-2, with D possibly being TRBD2 (5 bases). The CDR3 covers 16 residues. Trimming cost V 4 bases and J 3 bases, with 16 bases left between them. CDR1 is SGHNT, CDR2 YYREEE, per germline (reference sequence). CDR3 DNA sequence: TGTGCCAGCAGCGCTGGACCACAGAGGGACACCGGGGAGCTGTTTTTT. Its translation: CASSAGPQRDTGELFF.

The V call is TRBV19, the J call TRBJ1-1; 8 bases fit TRBD1. V was clipped by 5 bases and J by 0 bases; unmatched bases: 14. The CDR3 runs to 18 residues. CDR1 and CDR2 from the germline V gene are LNHDA and SQIVND (reference sequence). CDR3 sequence: CASSASSRQGTMNTEAFF. Written as DNA, the CDR3 is TGTGCCAGTAGTGCCTCCTCACGACAGGGGACTATGAACACTGAAGCTTTCTTT.

This clone was counted only a few times. The gene calls are TRBV18 and TRBJ1-2, with no clear D. Germline assignment: CDR1 KGHSH and CDR2 LQKENI. The CDR3 sequence is 17 residues long. The germline V and J ends were trimmed by 0 bases and 8 bases, with 22 bases remaining between them. The CDR3 DNA sequence: TGTGCCAGCTCACCACCGCGACCTCCGAGGCGCCGGAAGGGCTACACCTTC. It is translated as CASSPPRPPRRRKGYTF.

The chain carries TRBV28 and TRBJ1-2, with 7 bases fitting TRBD1. The length of the CDR3 is 14 residues. Germline CDR1 MDHEN, CDR2 SYDVKM. V trimming: 6 bases; J trimming: 8 bases; junction bases outside the gene matches: 12. The CDR3, as DNA: TGTGCCAGCAGCCCACCCCACCACAGGGGAGGCTACACCTTC. This gives the protein CASSPPHHRGGYTF.